The T cell receptor (beta chain) under discussion was sequenced for a study of T cells after yellow fever vaccination (dated by TCRdb to about 2019). At the level of the whole study: Libraries from fractions with low cell numbers were prepared with the SMART-Seq v4 Ultra Low Input RNA kit. To follow T-cell clones before and after primary and booster YFV17D yellow fever vaccination, bulk TCR alpha and beta repertoires were sequenced over time. Two healthy male donors, one aged 18 to 29 and one aged 30 to 40 years, were included in the cohort. Bulk PBMC replicates and cell subsets were isolated from blood drawn at multiple timepoints before and after both primary and secondary immunization.

Overall results and qualifications from the work: Because only two donors were included in the study, the extent to which the findings can be generalized is limited. A small fraction of clonotypes appeared in both the CD4 and CD8 compartments, likely as a result of convergent recombination. The secondary T-cell response was found to be weaker but faster than the primary response, with a peak reached on day 5 rather than on day 15. After the booster, most of the clones that had expanded following primary vaccination were detected again (roughly 96% of CD4 and around 90% of CD8), which suggests that memory was broadly maintained. FACS-sorted repertoires could contain abundant contaminating clonotypes from the bulk population, so computational filtering was required.

From its cysteine to its phenylalanine, the CDR3 spans 12 amino acids. The only DNA kept is the CDR3, 36 bases in frame from the first base. V loses 6 bases, J loses 7 bases, and the germline ends lie 7 bases apart. CDR1 and CDR2, looked up from the germline V gene, are SNHLY and FYNNEI. The data were produced on an Illumina NovaSeq 6000. TCR cDNA was made using 5'RACE template switching, a step that added a universal primer site and unique molecular identifiers. cDNA synthesis was primed from both the TCR alpha and TCR beta constant segments. Library amplification used two PCR steps, and the second PCR step added sample barcodes and sequencing adapters. Sequencing of libraries was done on Illumina HiSeq 2500 (2x100 bp) or NovaSeq (2x150 bp). In the source study's methods: Reads were demultiplexed and collapsed into UMI consensus sequences with MIGEC, and V(D)J alignment was performed with MiXCR. Clonotypes responding to the vaccine were identified with edgeR on replicate PBMC samples, with the criteria of FDR below 0.01 and a log2 fold change above 5 up to day 15. Each bulk clonotype was labeled CD4 or CD8 based on which sequenced repertoire, CD4 or CD8, contained the clonotype at higher abundance. In TCRdb, the public reads were trimmed at Q25 with fastp and aligned with MiXCR, with productive beta chains retained. Rows merge per CDR3 protein into single entries with the most common DNA and genes. The V and J calls reflect TCRdb's pipeline rather than the authors' work. This sample is represented by 250,000 to 300,000 distinct CDR3 sequences; 8.7% of them were singletons. The ten largest account for approximately 3.5% of the sample.

The treatment or condition label, read with the paper, signifies: live attenuated yellow fever vaccine strain. A standard Ficoll-Paque protocol was used to isolate PBMCs from peripheral blood. Dynabeads CD4 and CD8 positive selection kits were used to isolate the CD4 and CD8 T-cell fractions. TriZol was used to extract RNA from bulk PBMCs, CD4 and CD8 fractions, and dextramer-positive and dextramer-negative fractions. This clonotype has just a few counts. What this receptor recognizes is not known. Base qualities are not provided; no much larger clone lies one nucleotide away. The sequence came from a man between 18 and 35 years old who received the YFV17D yellow fever vaccine. The rearranged chain carries TRBV2 and TRBJ1-6; no D segment can be confidently identified. Sequenced here: CD4+ T cells sorted from PBMCs, sampled 5 days after the yellow fever booster vaccination. CDR3 loop: CASRAQNSPLHF. The DNA is as follows: TGTGCCAGCAGGGCCCAAAATTCACCCCTCCACTTT.